Following are 24 T cell receptor beta chains from one sample sequenced in a study of blood T cell repertoires in COVID-19. The table came from immunoSEQ multiplex PCR; TCRdb's copy has only in-frame clones and leaves some out. The profile covers 400,000 to 450,000 clones, with 90% appearing a single time and 0.6% taken by the ten largest. Sequenced input: PBMCs or T cells enriched from blood (not recorded which). Receptor source: a man aged 18 to 29 who had recovered from COVID-19.

A single count supports this clone. V and J are TRBV5-6 and TRBJ1-5; 9 nucleotides align to TRBD1. The CDR3 runs 17 residues. Germline loops: CDR1 SGHDT, CDR2 YYEEEE. Losses at the gene ends were 3 bases for V and 1 base for J; bases not matched to a gene: 8. The CDR3 coding sequence is TGTGCCAGCAGCTCCAACAGGGGGCGTACGAGCAATCAGCCCCAGCATTTT. Translated, it gives CASSSNRGRTSNQPQHF.

V is TRBV3-1 (or the pseudogene TRBV3-2) and J is TRBJ1-1; TRBD1 is a possible D gene (6 bases). The V gene lost 4 bases and the J gene lost 1 base, with 13 bases spanning the gap. Germline lookup yields CDR1 LGHDT and CDR2 YNNKEL (reference sequence). The CDR3 is 15 amino acids. The CDR3 reads CASSLSLQGNTEAFF. The CDR3 region has the DNA TGTGCCAGCAGCCTATCTCTACAGGGGAACACTGAAGCTTTCTTT.

Here the CDR3 reads CASSSQGTNRVLGEQFF. In DNA, the CDR3 is TGTGCCAGCAGCTCCCAGGGGACAAACAGGGTTTTAGGTGAGCAGTTCTTC. V usage is TRBV7-8 and J usage is TRBJ2-1; D perhaps matches TRBD1 (6 bases). Per the germline V gene, CDR1 is SGHVS and CDR2 is FQNEAQ. Between the trimmed V and J ends, which lost 4 bases and 9 bases, there was a span of 25 bases. There are 17 residues in the CDR3.

V and J are TRBV5-4 and TRBJ2-7; TRBD1 aligns across 7 bases. Germline CDR1 and CDR2: SGHNT and YYREEE (reference sequence). The J segment lost 2 bases and the V segment lost 4 bases, leaving 9 bases of the junction unmatched. CDR3 length: 15 residues. The chain's CDR3 is CASSPAGTVPYEQYF. The CDR3 DNA sequence: TGTGCCAGCAGCCCGGCCGGGACAGTCCCCTACGAGCAGTACTTC.

The rearrangement joins TRBV28 to TRBJ1-4; D gene unclear. The CDR3 loop spans 14 amino acids. Germline V CDR1 and CDR2: MDHEN, SYDVKM. Trimming took off 6 bases at V and 8 bases at J, with 16 bases between the two ends. The CDR3 bases are TGTGCCAGCAGCCTCGGATTTAGCGGGGAAAAACTGTTTTTT. Protein: CASSLGFSGEKLFF.

This clone was counted only a few times. The V gene is TRBV7-5, the J gene TRBJ1-3; whether TRBD1, the table's D call, matches the DNA was not checked. TRBV7-5 counts as a pseudogene. This CDR3 is built from 12 residues. CDR3 nucleotides: TGTGTCAGAATCAGAAAATCAGGGATTATATATTTT. Its translation: CVRIRKSGIIYF.

This clone was observed a handful of times. The chain has TRBV27 and TRBJ2-7; 10 bases fit TRBD2. The CDR3 loop spans 15 amino acids. CDR1 and CDR2 (germline): MNHEY, SMNVEV (reference sequence). V gave up 6 bases and J gave up 3 bases; unmatched junction bases: 8. This chain's CDR3 is CASSYRGTSDYEQYF. The CDR3 DNA reads TGTGCCAGCAGCTACCGAGGGACTAGCGACTACGAGCAGTACTTC.

The chain links TRBV18 to TRBJ1-1; unclear D gene. Germline CDR1 and CDR2: KGHSH and LQKENI. The CDR3 length is 14 residues. The V end lost 2 bases, the J end lost 3 bases, and 10 bases lay between the germline ends. CDR3 DNA sequence: TGTGCCAGCTCACCAGGGCTCACCTACACTGAAGCTTTCTTT. Protein product: CASSPGLTYTEAFF. Combining the CDR3 with reference TRBV18 and TRBJ1-1 gives the whole variable domain NAGVMQNPRHLVRRRGQEARLRCSPMKGHSHVYWYRQLPEEGLKFMVYLQKENIIDESGMPKERFSAEFPKEGPSILRIQQVVRGDSAAYFCASSPGLTYTEAFFGQGTRLTVV.

The chain carries TRBV10-3 and TRBJ1-1; D uncertain. V gave up 6 bases and J gave up 8 bases, with 16 bases separating them. Germline assignment: CDR1 ENHRY and CDR2 SYGVKD. This CDR3 is built from 13 residues. CDR3 sequence reads: CAIRPPDGLEAFF. DNA of the CDR3: TGTGCCATCAGACCTCCGGACGGACTAGAAGCTTTCTTT.

The chain links TRBV11-2 to TRBJ2-1, with TRBD1 as a possible D gene (5 bases). V gave up 5 bases and J gave up 4 bases, with 9 bases separating them. The germline V gene has CDR1 SGHAT and CDR2 FQNNGV. CDR3 length: 13 residues. This CDR3 is CASSPTDYNEQFF. The DNA of the CDR3 is TGTGCCAGCAGCCCGACAGATTACAATGAGCAGTTCTTC.

This chain joins TRBV5-4 and TRBJ2-3; 11 bases agree with TRBD2. The CDR3 covers 17 residues. CDR1 is SGHNT, CDR2 YYREEE, per germline (reference sequence). Trimming cost V 3 bases and J 3 bases; bases outside gene matches: 9. CDR3 DNA: TGTGCCAGCAGCTATAAACTAGCGGGGGTAGATACAGATACGCAGTATTTT. Protein: CASSYKLAGVDTDTQYF.

This clone was found once. The chain uses TRBV3-1 (or the pseudogene TRBV3-2) and TRBJ1-2, with 8 bases aligning to TRBD1. CDR1 LGHDT and CDR2 YNNKEL come from the germline V gene (reference sequence). V lost 5 bases, J lost 6 bases, and 5 bases stayed unmatched. The CDR3 runs 13 residues. In DNA, the CDR3 is TGTGCCAGCAGCGGGTACAGGGGGGATGGCTACACCTTC. Translated: CASSGYRGDGYTF.

This sequence joins TRBV19 and TRBJ2-1, with 16 bases lining up with TRBD2. The germline V gene encodes CDR1 LNHDA and CDR2 SQIVND (reference sequence). CDR3 length: 15 residues. J was trimmed by 6 bases and V by 8 bases; bases with no gene match: 4. CDR3 sequence: CASGTSGGAPNEQFF. The CDR3 DNA follows: TGTGCCAGTGGGACTAGCGGGGGGGCTCCCAATGAGCAGTTCTTC. Using reference TRBV19 and TRBJ2-1 for the parts outside the CDR3, the full variable domain is DGGITQSPKYLFRKEGQNVTLSCEQNLNHDAMYWYRQDPGQGLRLIYYSQIVNDFQKGDIAEGYSVSREKKESFPLTVTSAQKNPTAFYLCASGTSGGAPNEQFFGPGTRLTVL.

This chain links TRBV7-9 with TRBJ2-2, with 10 bases lining up with TRBD2. This CDR3 has 16 residues. After removal of 5 bases from V and 6 bases from J, the junction contained 9 bases not matched to a gene. Germline CDR1 SEHNR, CDR2 FQNEAQ (reference sequence). The CDR3 sequence is CASSPPSGRRAGELFF. CDR3 in DNA: TGTGCCAGCAGCCCCCCTAGCGGGAGACGTGCCGGGGAGCTGTTTTTT.

A note on this clone: A read error may explain this, as a much larger clone is one base away. The CDR3 coding sequence is TGTGCCAGCAGCCGGGATACCTACGAGCAGTACTTC. It is translated as CASSRDTYEQYF. The chain couples TRBV28 to TRBJ2-7, with D tentatively TRBD2 (5 bases). The CDR3 has 12 residues. The ends were cut back, 6 bases at V and 2 bases at J, with 8 bases in the middle. The germline CDR1 and CDR2 sequences are MDHEN and SYDVKM.

In this sample, this clone turned up a few times. This rearrangement joins TRBV28 to TRBJ1-1; 7 bases line up with TRBD1. Germline V gene lookup returns CDR1 MDHEN and CDR2 SYDVKM. V lost 8 bases to trimming and J lost 11 bases; unmatched junction nucleotides: 11. The CDR3 runs 12 residues. The CDR3 sequence is CASSSGGLQAFF. In DNA, the CDR3 is TGTGCCAGCTCCTCAGGGGGGTTGCAGGCTTTCTTT.

This chain links TRBV15 with TRBJ2-3; weak D call: TRBD1 (6 bases). V was pared by 3 bases and J by 8 bases, with 15 bases between. Germline CDR1 reads LNHNV; CDR2 reads YYDKDF (reference sequence). The CDR3 runs to 14 residues. This chain's CDR3 is CATSSPGVPTTQYF. The CDR3 bases are TGTGCCACCAGCAGCCCAGGGGTTCCTACTACGCAGTATTTT.

V gene TRBV28 combines with J gene TRBJ2-2, with D perhaps matching TRBD2 (6 bases). This CDR3 has 16 amino acids. The germline V and J ends were trimmed by 4 bases and 4 bases, with 16 bases remaining between them. Germline lookup yields CDR1 MDHEN and CDR2 SYDVKM. This CDR3 is CASSSPGGPSTGELFF. CDR3 nucleotide sequence: TGTGCCAGCAGTTCCCCCGGGGGACCGAGCACCGGGGAGCTGTTTTTT.

V gene TRBV28 combines with J gene TRBJ1-2, with 8 bases fitting TRBD1. The V gene end was trimmed by 6 bases and the J gene end by 0 bases; junction bases not matched to a gene: 3. The CDR3 totals 14 residues. The germline V gene has CDR1 MDHEN and CDR2 SYDVKM. The CDR3 coding sequence is TGTGCCAGCAGCGGGACAGGAGCTAACTATGGCTACACCTTC. This gives the protein CASSGTGANYGYTF.

The chain links TRBV7-9 to TRBJ1-1; weak D call: TRBD1 (6 bases). The CDR3 runs 16 residues. Trimming cost V 6 bases and J 1 base, with 18 bases left between them. Germline lookup yields CDR1 SEHNR and CDR2 FQNEAQ (reference sequence). CDR3 in amino acids: CASRPRDTKQNTEAFF. The CDR3 DNA sequence: TGTGCCAGCAGGCCCCGGGACACAAAACAGAACACTGAAGCTTTCTTT.

The chain uses TRBV14 and TRBJ2-7; the match to TRBD2 covers 10 bases. Trimming at V came to 4 bases and at J to 2 bases, leaving 5 bases not matched to a gene. Germline CDR1 SGHDN, CDR2 FVKESK. The CDR3 is 15 residues long. For the CDR3, the DNA is TGTGCCAGCAGCCCACATAGCGGGGGGCCCTACGAGCAGTACTTC. It specifies CASSPHSGGPYEQYF.

The count of this clone is one. The chain has TRBV9 and TRBJ1-3, with TRBD1 matching 7 bases. From germline, CDR1 is SGDLS and CDR2 YYNGEE. J gave up 4 bases and V 4 bases, and 14 bases lay outside the gene matches. The CDR3 extends over 17 amino acids. The DNA of the CDR3 is TGTGCCAGCAGCCCAAGAGGGGGGACAGAACTCGGAAACACCATATATTTT. Encoded protein: CASSPRGGTELGNTIYF. Combining the CDR3 with reference TRBV9 and TRBJ1-3 gives the whole variable domain DSGVTQTPKHLITATGQRVTLRCSPRSGDLSVYWYQQSLDQGLQFLIQYYNGEERAKGNILERFSAQQFPDLHSELNLSSLELGDSALYFCASSPRGGTELGNTIYFGEGSWLTVV.

V gene TRBV6-5 combines with J gene TRBJ2-7, with 8 positions matching TRBD2. Germline-derived CDR1 and CDR2 are MNHEY and SVGAGI. With V trimmed by 5 bases and J by 4 bases, 4 bases remained unmatched. The CDR3 loop spans 13 amino acids. CDR3 residues: CASSQRESYEQYF. CDR3 DNA: TGTGCCAGCAGTCAGCGGGAGTCTTACGAGCAGTACTTC.

This chain connects TRBV7-9 to TRBJ1-3, with D possibly matching TRBD1 (5 bases). CDR3 length: 15 residues. Germline loops: CDR1 SEHNR, CDR2 FQNEAQ (reference sequence). V was shortened by 2 bases and J by 2 bases, with 10 bases between the two germline ends. The CDR3: CASSLMGGTGNTIYF. Written as DNA, the CDR3 is TGTGCCAGCAGCTTAATGGGGGGAACTGGAAACACCATATATTTT.